The clone carrying this T cell receptor (beta chain) was detected ten times or more. TCRdb reanalysed the 5' RACE reads using MiXCR and keeps one entry per CDR3 protein. The sample yields about 56,000 distinct CDR3 sequences, under 12% seen once. This record belongs to a study of early T cells in non-severe SARS-CoV-2 infection. The CDR3 contains 15 residues. The V and J ends lost 1 base and 7 bases, in that order; junction bases with no gene match: 5. Germline V gene sequence: CDR1 KGHSH, CDR2 LQKENI. Sample: whole blood. The chain employs TRBV18 and TRBJ1-4; 8 nucleotides match TRBD1. The sequence was obtained from an adult who was a healthcare worker with PCR-confirmed SARS-CoV-2 infection or an uninfected control (not recorded which). CDR3 coding DNA: TGTGCCAGCTCACCACAAAACAGGGGGAGTGAAAAACTGTTTTTT. It specifies CASSPQNRGSEKLFF.